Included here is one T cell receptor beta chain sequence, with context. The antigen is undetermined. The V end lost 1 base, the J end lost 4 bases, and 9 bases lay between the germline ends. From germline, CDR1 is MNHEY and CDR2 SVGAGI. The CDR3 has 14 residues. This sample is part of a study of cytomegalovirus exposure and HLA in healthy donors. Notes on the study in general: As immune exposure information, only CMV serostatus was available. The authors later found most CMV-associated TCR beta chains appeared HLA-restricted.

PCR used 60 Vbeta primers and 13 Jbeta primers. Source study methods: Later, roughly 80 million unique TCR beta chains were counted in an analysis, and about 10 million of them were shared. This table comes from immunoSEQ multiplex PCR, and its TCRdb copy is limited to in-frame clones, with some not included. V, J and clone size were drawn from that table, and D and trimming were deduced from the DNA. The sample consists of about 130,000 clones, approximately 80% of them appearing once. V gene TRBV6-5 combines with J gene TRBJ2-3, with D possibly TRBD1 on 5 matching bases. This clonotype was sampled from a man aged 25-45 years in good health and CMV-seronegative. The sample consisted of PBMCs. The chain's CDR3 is CASSYYQGSDTQYF. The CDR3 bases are TGTGCCAGCAGTTACTATCAGGGATCAGATACGCAGTATTTT.